This paragraph reports one T cell receptor beta chain. What this receptor recognizes is not known. No base quality information exists; no much larger clone differs at one position. This sample was included in a study of the immune and genomic landscape of osteosarcoma (dated by TCRdb to between 2020 and 2021). Some background on the complete study: A total of roughly 47 pediatric and adult patients with high-grade osteosarcoma made up the overall cohort, and the median age at diagnosis was 27 years (range about 5-81). The cohort was enriched for poor-risk disease, as unfavorable pathologic response to standard therapy was shown in less than 80% of the cohort and more than 65% of the cohort were deceased. In the overall cohort, roughly 60% of patients were male, and just under 80% had localized disease at diagnosis. Osteosarcoma specimens were profiled with whole genome, RNA and T-cell receptor sequencing plus immunohistochemistry and reverse phase protein arrays so that immunogenic potential could be defined. The osteosarcoma immunogenomic landscape was characterized by integrating TCR sequencing results with transcriptome, protein array and immunostaining data. The goal of the study was to explain why immune checkpoint inhibitors have shown limited clinical activity in osteosarcoma. A few patients contributed a couple of samples from the same tumor site. The full study reports these points: TCR productive clonality was higher in the immune-hot C3 cluster than the cold C1 cluster but still low overall. The clonality benchmarks were taken from external normal skin and healthy peripheral blood data instead of from matched normal tissue. In five cases a single hyperexpanded clone dominated the repertoire, and each of those five cases had fewer than 100 T-cell clonotypes. Because osteosarcoma is rare and all possible samples were collected, sample size was not determined by any statistical method. Productive TCR clonality was found to be low overall, with an average of 0.09 and a maximum of 0.3, which suggested limited T-cell clonal expansion. Along with the frozen tumor specimens, matched blood was collected from just a couple of patients.

Specimens were post-treatment primary, local recurrence and metastasis tumors from poor-prognosis patients. TCR beta chain CDR3 regions were immunosequenced using the ImmunoSEQ Assay (Adaptive Biotechnologies). In the original analysis: The ImmunoSEQ Analyzer platform was used to export TCRB rearrangements, read counts, read proportions and gene usage. T-cell clonality was calculated from productive rearrangements as 1 minus Pielou's evenness. In the clonal space homeostasis analysis, clonotypes were grouped as rare, small, medium, large or hyperexpanded (0.01 to 1 of the repertoire). TCR productive clonality was compared across immune clusters C1, C2 and C3 using the Wilcoxon rank sum test. TCRdb took over this immuneACCESS table, retaining in-frame rearrangements with V and J assigned. Such tables are incomplete; in checked studies, under half of the missing clones stem from an unresolved V gene, and the remainder is unexplained. D and trimming were read from the DNA, whereas the V and J calls and clone size are those reported in that table. The sample table contains over a thousand clones; only one count was recorded for 50% to 70% of them. The ten largest clones take up under 30% of the sample.

Via the germline V gene (reference sequence), CDR1 is SEHNR and CDR2 FQNEAQ. The CDR3 holds 13 amino acids from the cysteine to the phenylalanine. Only the CDR3 portion is preserved as DNA: 39 bases, with reading frame beginning at the first base. Relative to germline, V is 4 bases shorter and J is 4 bases shorter, with 10 bases between their ends. The sequence links TRBV7-9 to TRBJ1-2, with the D segment identity uncertain. This clonotype was sampled from a man between 65 and 85 years old with osteosarcoma. The age is the age at diagnosis. The sample consisted of tumor tissue from a local recurrence in the femur. The sample's cell subset or site, from its label and the paper: locally recurrent osteosarcoma tumor. In nucleotide form, the sequence is TGTGCCAGCAGCTCGGAATTCTTCTATGGCTACACCTTC. It codes for CASSSEFFYGYTF.